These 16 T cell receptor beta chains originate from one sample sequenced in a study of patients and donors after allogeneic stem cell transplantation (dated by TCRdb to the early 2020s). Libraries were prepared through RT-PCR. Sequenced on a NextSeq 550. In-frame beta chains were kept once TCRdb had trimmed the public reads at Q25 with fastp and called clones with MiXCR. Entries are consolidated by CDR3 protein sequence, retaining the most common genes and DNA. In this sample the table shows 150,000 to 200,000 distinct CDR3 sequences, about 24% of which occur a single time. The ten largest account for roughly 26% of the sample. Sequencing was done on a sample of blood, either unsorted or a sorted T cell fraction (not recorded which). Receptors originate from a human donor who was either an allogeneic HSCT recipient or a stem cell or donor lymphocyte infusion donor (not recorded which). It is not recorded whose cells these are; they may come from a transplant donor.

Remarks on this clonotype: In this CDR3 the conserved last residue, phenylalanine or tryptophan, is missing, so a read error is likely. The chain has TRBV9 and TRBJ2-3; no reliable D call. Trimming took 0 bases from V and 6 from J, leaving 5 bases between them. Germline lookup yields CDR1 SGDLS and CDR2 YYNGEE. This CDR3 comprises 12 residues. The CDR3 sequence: CASSVETDTQYL. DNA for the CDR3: TGTGCCAGCAGCGTAGAGACGGATACGCAGTATTTG.

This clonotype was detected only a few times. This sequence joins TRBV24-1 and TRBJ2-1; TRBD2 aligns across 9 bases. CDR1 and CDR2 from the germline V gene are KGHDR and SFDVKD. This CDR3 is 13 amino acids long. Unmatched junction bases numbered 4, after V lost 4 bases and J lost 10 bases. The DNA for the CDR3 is TGTGCCACCAGTGAAGCGGGGGGTGGGGAGCAGTTCTTC. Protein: CATSEAGGGEQFF.

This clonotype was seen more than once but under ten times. DNA for the CDR3: TGTGCCAGCAGTTTCATCCAGGGAGGACCCTATGGCTACACCTTC. The encoded protein is CASSFIQGGPYGYTF. The chain combines TRBV11-2 with TRBJ1-2, with D possibly matching TRBD1 (5 bases). This CDR3 spans 15 amino acids. CDR1 SGHAT and CDR2 FQNNGV come from the germline V gene. V lost 6 bases and J lost 4, with 18 bases in between.

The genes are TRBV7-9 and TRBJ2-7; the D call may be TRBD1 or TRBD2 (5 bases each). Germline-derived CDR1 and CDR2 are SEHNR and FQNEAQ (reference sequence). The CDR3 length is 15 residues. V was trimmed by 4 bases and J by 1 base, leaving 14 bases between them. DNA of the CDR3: TGTGCCAGCAGCTCCCCCCGGGGCAGTTCCTACGAGCAGTACTTC. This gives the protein CASSSPRGSSYEQYF.

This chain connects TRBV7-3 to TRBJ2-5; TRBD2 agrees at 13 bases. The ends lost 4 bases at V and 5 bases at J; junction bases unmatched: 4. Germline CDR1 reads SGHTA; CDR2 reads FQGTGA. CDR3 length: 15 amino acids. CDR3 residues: CASSSGLAGEETQYF. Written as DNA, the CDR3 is TGTGCCAGCAGCTCAGGACTAGCGGGAGAGGAGACCCAGTACTTC.

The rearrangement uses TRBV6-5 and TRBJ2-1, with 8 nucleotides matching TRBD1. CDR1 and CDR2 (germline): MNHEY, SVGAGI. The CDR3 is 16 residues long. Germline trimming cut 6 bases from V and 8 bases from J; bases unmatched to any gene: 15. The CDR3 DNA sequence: TGTGCCAGCAGACCCAAGCCCAGGGGGCGCCTTCATGAGCAGTTCTTC. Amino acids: CASRPKPRGRLHEQFF.

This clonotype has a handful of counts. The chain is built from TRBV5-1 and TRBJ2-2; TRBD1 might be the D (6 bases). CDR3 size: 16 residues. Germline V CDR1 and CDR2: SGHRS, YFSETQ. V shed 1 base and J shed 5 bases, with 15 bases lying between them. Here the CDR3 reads CASSLSDRSVTGELFF. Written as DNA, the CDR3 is TGCGCCAGCAGCTTGAGTGACAGGTCGGTGACCGGGGAGCTGTTTTTT.

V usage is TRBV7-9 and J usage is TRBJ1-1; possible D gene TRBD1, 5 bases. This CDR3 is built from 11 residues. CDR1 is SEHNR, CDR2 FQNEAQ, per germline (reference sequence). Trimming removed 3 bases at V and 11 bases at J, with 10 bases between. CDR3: CASSFGTDAFF. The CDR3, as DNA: TGTGCCAGCAGCTTCGGGACGGACGCTTTCTTT.

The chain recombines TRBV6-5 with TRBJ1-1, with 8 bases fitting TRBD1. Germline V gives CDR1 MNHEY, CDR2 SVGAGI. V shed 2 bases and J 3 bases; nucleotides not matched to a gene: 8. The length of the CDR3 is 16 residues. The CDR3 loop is CASSYADGTGHTEAFF. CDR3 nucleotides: TGTGCCAGCAGTTACGCTGATGGGACAGGCCACACTGAAGCTTTCTTT.

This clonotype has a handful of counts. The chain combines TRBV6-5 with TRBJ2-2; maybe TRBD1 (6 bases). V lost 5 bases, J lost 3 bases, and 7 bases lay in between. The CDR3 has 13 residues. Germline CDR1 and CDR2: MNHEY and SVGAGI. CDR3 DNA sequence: TGTGCCAGCAGTACAGGGTACACCGGGGAGCTGTTTTTT. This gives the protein CASSTGYTGELFF.

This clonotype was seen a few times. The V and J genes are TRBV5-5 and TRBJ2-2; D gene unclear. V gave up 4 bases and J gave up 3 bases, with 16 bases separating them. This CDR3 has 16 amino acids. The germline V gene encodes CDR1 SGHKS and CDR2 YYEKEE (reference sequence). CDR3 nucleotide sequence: TGTGCCAGCAGCGCCAACCCCGGGTCACACACCGGGGAGCTGTTTTTT. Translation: CASSANPGSHTGELFF.

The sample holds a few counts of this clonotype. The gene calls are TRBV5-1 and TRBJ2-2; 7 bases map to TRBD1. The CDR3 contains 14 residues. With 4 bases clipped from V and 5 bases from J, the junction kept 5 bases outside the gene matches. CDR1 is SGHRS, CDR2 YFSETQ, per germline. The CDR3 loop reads CASSQTGRTGELFF. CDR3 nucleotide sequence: TGCGCCAGCAGCCAGACAGGGCGAACCGGGGAGCTGTTTTTT.

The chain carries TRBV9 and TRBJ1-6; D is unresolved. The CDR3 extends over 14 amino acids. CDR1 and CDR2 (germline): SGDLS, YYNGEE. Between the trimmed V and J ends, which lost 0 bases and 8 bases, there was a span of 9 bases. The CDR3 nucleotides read TGTGCCAGCAGCGTAGCGAGGGTGGATTCACCCCTCCACTTT. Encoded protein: CASSVARVDSPLHF.

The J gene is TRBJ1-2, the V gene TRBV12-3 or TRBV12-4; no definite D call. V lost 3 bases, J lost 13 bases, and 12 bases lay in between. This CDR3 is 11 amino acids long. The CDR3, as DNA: TGTGCCAGCAGTTTTGGCCGGGGAGGCACCTTC. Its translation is CASSFGRGGTF.

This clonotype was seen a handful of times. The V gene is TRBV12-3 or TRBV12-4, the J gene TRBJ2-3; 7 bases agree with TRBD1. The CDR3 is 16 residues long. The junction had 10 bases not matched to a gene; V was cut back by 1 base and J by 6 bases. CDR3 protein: CASSLEGTVIGDTQYF. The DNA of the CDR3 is TGTGCCAGCAGTTTAGAGGGGACAGTGATAGGGGATACGCAGTATTTT.

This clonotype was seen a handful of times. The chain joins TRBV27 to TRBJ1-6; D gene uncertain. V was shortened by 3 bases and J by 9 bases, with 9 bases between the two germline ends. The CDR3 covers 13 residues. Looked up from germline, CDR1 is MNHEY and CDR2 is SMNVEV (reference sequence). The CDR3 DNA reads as TGTGCCAGCAGTTTTATAAGCGGTTCACCCCTCCACTTT. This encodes CASSFISGSPLHF.